The entry below describes one T cell receptor (beta chain). The antigen remains unidentified. TCRbeta libraries averaged around 39,000 productive templates per sample. Only in-frame clones appear in the TCRdb table, and some are missing; sequencing was by immunoSEQ multiplex PCR. The table has 7,000 to 9,500 clones, 75% seen once. The sample comes from a study of STAT3 mutations in large granular lymphocyte leukemia. Study information: Immunosuppressive therapy was given to more than half of T-LGLL patients. The study's findings and limits: Every T-cell large granular lymphocyte leukemia patient had at least one immunodominant TCR beta clonotype. In several patients, dominant TCR clone burden exceeded STAT3 mutant burden. In about 30% of the 18 patients, new TCR clonotypes emerged after therapy.

This receptor was identified in a woman aged 40 to 50 with T-cell large granular lymphocyte leukemia. Some clones in this sample may be carry-over from other donors' samples. Input material: peripheral blood mononuclear cells.

CDR3 DNA sequence: TGCGCCAGCAGCGCGCTCACTAGCGGGGGGGCACGGGAGACCCAGTACTTC. It codes for CASSALTSGGARETQYF. This chain links TRBV5-1 with TRBJ2-5; 13 bases line up with TRBD2. Germline V gene lookup returns CDR1 SGHRS and CDR2 YFSETQ. The trim removed 4 bases at V and 5 bases at J, leaving 11 bases unmatched. This CDR3 is built from 17 residues.